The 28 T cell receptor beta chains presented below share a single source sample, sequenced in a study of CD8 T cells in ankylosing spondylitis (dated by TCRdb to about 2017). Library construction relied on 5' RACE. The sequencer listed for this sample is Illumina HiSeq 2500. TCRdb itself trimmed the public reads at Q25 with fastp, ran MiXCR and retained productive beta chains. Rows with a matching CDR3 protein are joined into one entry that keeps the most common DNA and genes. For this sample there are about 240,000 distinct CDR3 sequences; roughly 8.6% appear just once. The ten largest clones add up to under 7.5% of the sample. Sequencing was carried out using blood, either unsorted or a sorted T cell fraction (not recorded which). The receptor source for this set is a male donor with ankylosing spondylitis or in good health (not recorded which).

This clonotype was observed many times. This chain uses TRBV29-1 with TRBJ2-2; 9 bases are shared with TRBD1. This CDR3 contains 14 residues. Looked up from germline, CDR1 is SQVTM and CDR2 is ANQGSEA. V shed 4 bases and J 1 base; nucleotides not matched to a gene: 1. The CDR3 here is CSVVGQGNTGELFF. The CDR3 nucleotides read TGCAGCGTTGTGGGACAGGGGAACACCGGGGAGCTGTTTTTT.

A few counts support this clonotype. The CDR3 DNA reads as TGCGCCAGCAGCCTAGTAAAGGGGACCGGGGAGCTGTTTTTT. Its protein product is CASSLVKGTGELFF. This chain uses TRBV4-3 with TRBJ2-2; TRBD1 might be the D (5 bases). The V end was cut by 4 bases, the J end by 5 bases, with 11 bases between. The CDR3 is made up of 14 amino acids. Per germline, CDR1 LGHNA and CDR2 YSLEER.

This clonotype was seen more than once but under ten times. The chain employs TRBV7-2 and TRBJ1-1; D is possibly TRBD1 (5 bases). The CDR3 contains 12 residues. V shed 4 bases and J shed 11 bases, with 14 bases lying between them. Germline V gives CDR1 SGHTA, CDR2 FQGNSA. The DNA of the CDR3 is TGTGCCAGCAGCTCCGCCGGGGGGTCGGCTTTCTTT. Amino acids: CASSSAGGSAFF.

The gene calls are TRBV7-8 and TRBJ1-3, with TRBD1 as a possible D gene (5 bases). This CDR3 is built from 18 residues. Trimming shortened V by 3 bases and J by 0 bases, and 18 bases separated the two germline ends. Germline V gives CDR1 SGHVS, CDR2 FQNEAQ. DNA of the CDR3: TGTGCCAGCAGCTTGGCAGGGCCCATCCTCCTCTCTGGAAACACCATATATTTT. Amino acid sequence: CASSLAGPILLSGNTIYF. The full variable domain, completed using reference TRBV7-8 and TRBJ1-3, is GAGVSQSPRYKVAKRGQDVALRCDPISGHVSLFWYQQALGQGPEFLTYFQNEAQLDKSGLPSDRFFAERPEGSVSTLKIQRTQQEDSAVYLCASSLAGPILLSGNTIYFGEGSWLTVV.

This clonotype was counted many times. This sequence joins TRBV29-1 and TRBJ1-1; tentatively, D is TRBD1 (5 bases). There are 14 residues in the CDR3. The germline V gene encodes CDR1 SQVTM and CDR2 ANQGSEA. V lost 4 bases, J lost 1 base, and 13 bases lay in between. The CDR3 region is CSVVVWGRNTEAFF. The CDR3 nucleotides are TGCAGCGTTGTTGTTTGGGGCCGGAACACTGAAGCTTTCTTT.

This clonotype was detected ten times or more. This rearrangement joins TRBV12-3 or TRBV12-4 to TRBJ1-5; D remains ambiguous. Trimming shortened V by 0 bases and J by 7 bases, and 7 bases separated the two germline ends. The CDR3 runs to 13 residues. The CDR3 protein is CASSLAEGQPQHF. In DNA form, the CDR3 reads TGTGCCAGCAGTTTAGCGGAAGGACAGCCCCAGCATTTT.

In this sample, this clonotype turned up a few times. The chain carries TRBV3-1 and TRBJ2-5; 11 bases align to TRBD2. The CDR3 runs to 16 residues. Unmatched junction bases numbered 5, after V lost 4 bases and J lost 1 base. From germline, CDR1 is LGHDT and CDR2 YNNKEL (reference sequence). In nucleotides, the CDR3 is TGTGCCAGCAGCCGTGGGACTAGCGGCCCCCAAGAGACCCAGTACTTC. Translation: CASSRGTSGPQETQYF.

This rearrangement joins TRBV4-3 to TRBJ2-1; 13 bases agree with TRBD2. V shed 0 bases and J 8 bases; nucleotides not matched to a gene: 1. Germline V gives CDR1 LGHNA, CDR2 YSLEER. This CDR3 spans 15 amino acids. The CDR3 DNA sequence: TGCGCCAGCAGCCAAGACACTAGCGGGGGGGATGAGCAGTTCTTC. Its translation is CASSQDTSGGDEQFF.

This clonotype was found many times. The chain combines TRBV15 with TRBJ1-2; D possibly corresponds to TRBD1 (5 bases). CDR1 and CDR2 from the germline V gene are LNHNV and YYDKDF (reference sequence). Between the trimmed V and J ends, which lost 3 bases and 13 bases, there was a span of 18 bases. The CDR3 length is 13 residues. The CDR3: CATSSSGLFGGTF. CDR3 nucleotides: TGTGCCACCAGCAGTTCAGGGTTATTCGGGGGCACCTTC. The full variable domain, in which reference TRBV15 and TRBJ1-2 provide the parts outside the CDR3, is DAMVIQNPRYQVTQFGKPVTLSCSQTLNHNVMYWYQQKSSQAPKLLFHYYDKDFNNEADTPDNFQSRRPNTSFCFLDIRSPGLGDTAMYLCATSSSGLFGGTFGSGTRLTVV.

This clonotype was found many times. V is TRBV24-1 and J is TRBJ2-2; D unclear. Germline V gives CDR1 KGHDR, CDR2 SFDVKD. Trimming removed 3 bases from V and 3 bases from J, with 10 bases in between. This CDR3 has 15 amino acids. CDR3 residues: CATSDPTRHTGELFF. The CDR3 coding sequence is TGTGCCACCAGTGATCCGACAAGACACACCGGGGAGCTGTTTTTT.

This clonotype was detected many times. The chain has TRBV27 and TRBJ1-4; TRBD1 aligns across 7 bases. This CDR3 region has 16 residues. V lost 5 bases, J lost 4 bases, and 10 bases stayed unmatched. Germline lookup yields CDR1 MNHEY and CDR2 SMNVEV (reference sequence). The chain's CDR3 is CASSPDRARHNEKLFF. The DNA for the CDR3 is TGTGCCAGCAGTCCCGACAGGGCCCGGCATAATGAAAAACTGTTTTTT.

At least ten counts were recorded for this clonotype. The CDR3 DNA sequence: TGTGCCAGCAGCTTTCCCCGGGCCAACTACGAGCAGTACTTC. This encodes CASSFPRANYEQYF. The chain uses TRBV7-2 and TRBJ2-7; no firm D call. Between the trimmed V and J ends, which lost 3 bases and 3 bases, there was a span of 12 bases. This CDR3 contains 14 residues. Germline values: CDR1 SGHTA, CDR2 FQGNSA.

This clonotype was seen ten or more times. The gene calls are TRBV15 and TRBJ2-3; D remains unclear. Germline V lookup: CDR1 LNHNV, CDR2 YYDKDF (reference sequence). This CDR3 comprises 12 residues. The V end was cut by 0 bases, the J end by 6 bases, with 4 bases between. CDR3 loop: CATSRDQDTQYF. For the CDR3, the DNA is TGTGCCACCAGCAGAGATCAGGATACGCAGTATTTT. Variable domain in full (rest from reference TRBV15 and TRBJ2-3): DAMVIQNPRYQVTQFGKPVTLSCSQTLNHNVMYWYQQKSSQAPKLLFHYYDKDFNNEADTPDNFQSRRPNTSFCFLDIRSPGLGDTAMYLCATSRDQDTQYFGPGTRLTVL.

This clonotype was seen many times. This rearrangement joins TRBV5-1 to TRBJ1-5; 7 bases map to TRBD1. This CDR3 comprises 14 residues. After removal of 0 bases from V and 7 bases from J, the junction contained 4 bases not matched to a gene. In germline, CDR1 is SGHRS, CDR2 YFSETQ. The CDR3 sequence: CASSLEGAGQPQHF. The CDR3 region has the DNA TGCGCCAGCAGCTTGGAGGGGGCGGGCCAGCCCCAGCATTTT.

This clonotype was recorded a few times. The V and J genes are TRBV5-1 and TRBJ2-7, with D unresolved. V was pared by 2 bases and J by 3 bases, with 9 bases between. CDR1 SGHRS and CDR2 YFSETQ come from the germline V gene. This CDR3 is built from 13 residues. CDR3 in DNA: TGCGCCAGCAGCTTAGAGCAGAGCTACGAGCAGTACTTC. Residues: CASSLEQSYEQYF. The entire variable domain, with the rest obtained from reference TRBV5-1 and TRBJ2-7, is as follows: KAGVTQTPRYLIKTRGQQVTLSCSPISGHRSVSWYQQTPGQGLQFLFEYFSETQRNKGNFPGRFSGRQFSNSRSEMNVSTLELGDSALYLCASSLEQSYEQYFGPGTRLTVT.

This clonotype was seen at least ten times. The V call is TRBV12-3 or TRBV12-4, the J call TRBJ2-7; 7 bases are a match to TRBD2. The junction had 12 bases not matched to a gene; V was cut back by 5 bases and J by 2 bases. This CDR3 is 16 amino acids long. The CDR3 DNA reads TGTGCCAGCAGTGGTTACGCGGGACTATCCACCTACGAGCAGTACTTC. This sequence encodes CASSGYAGLSTYEQYF.

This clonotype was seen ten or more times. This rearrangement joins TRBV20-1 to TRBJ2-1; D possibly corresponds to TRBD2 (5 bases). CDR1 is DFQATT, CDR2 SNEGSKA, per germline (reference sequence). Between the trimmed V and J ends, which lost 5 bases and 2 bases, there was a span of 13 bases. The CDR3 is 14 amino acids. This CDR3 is CSAYGLFTYNEQFF. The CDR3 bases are TGCAGTGCTTACGGACTCTTTACCTACAATGAGCAGTTCTTC.

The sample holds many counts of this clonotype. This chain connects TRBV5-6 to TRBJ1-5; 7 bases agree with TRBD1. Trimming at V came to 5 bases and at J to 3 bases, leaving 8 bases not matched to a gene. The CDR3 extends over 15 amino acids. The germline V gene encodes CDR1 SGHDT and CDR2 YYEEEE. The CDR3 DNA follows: TGTGCCAGCAGTTCACAGGGGCATCACAATCAGCCCCAGCATTTT. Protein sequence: CASSSQGHHNQPQHF.

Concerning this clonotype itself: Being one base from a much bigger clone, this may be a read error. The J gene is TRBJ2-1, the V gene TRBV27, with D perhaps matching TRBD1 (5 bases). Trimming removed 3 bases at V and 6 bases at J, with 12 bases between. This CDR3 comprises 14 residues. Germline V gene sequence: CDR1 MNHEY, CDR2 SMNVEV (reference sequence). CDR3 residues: CASSLNRQINEQFF. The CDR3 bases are TGTGCCAGCAGTTTGAATCGACAGATCAATGAGCAGTTCTTC.

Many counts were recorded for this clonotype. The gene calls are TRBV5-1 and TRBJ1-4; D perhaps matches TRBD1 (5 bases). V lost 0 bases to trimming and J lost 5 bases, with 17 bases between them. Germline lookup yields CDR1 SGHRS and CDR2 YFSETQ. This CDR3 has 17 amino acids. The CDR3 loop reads CASSLASGTAYNEKLFF. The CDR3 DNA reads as TGCGCCAGCAGCTTGGCGTCAGGGACGGCATACAATGAAAAACTGTTTTTT.

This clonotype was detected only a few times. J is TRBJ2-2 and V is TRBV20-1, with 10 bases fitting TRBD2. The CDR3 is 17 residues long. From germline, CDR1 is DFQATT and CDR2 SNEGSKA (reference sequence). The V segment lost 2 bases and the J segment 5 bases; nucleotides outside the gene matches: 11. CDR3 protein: CSARPRSGRASTGELFF. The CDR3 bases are TGCAGTGCTAGACCGCGAAGCGGGAGGGCCTCGACCGGGGAGCTGTTTTTT.

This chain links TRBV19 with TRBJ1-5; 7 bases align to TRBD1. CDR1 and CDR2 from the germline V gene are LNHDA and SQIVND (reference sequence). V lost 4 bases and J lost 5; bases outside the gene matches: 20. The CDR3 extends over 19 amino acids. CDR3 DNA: TGTGCCAGTAGTACCTTGATGGGCGACGACAGGGTAGGAGATCAGCCCCAGCATTTT. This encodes CASSTLMGDDRVGDQPQHF.

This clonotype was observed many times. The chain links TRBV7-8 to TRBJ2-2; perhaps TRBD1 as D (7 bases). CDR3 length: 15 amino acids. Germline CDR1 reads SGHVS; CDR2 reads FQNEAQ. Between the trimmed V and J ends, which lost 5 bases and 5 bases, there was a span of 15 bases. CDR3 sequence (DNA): TGTGCCAGCAGCCCTACTAGCAGGGGGACCGGGGAGCTGTTTTTT. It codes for CASSPTSRGTGELFF.

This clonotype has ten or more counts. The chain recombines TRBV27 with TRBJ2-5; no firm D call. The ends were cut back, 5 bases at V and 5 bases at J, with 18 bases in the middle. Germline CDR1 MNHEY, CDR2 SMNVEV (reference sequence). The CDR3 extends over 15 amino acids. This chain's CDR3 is CASSLGRSAAETQYF. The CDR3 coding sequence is TGTGCCAGCAGTCTTGGCCGGAGTGCGGCGGAGACCCAGTACTTC.

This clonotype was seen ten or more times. For the CDR3, the DNA is TGTGCCAGCAGCGGACGTCGGTTGGGCTTCAGCGCTTTCTTT. It specifies CASSGRRLGFSAFF. The rearrangement links TRBV5-5 to TRBJ1-1; D gene uncertain. The CDR3 is made up of 14 amino acids. With 4 bases removed from V and 11 bases from J, the gap between germline ends came to 21 bases. Germline-derived CDR1 and CDR2 are SGHKS and YYEKEE (reference sequence).

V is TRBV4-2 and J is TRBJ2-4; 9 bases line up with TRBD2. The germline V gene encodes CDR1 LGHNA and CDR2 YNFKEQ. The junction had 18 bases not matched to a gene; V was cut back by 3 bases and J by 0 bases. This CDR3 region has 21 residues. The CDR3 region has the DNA TGTGCCAGCAGCCATCCCTATGAGGCTAGCGGGACGGACCTAGCCAAAAACATTCAGTACTTC. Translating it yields CASSHPYEASGTDLAKNIQYF.

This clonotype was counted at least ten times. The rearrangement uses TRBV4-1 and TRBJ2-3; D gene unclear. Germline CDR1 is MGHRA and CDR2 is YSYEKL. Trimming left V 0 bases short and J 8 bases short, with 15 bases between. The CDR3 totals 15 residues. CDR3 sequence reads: CASSQDRTRRGTQYF. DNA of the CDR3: TGCGCCAGCAGCCAAGATAGGACCCGTCGAGGTACGCAGTATTTT.

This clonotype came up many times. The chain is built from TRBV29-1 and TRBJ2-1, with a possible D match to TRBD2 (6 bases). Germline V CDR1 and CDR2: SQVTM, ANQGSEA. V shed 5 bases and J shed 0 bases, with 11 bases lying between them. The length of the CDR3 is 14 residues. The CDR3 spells CSVIGGISYNEQFF. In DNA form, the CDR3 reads TGCAGCGTTATTGGGGGGATCTCCTACAATGAGCAGTTCTTC.